The rows below give T cell receptor beta chains drawn from one sample of a study of OX40 agonist ivuxolimab in advanced cancers. The method was immunoSEQ multiplex PCR; TCRdb's version includes in-frame clones alone and lacks a portion of them. The sample lists approximately 20,000 clones, around 90% occurring once. The material was CD4+ or CD8+ T cells sorted from blood, obtained in a trial of the OX40 agonist ivuxolimab. The receptors here all came from an adult with an advanced solid tumor such as melanoma, head and neck, liver or kidney cancer. The CDR3 runs from the conserved cysteine through the conserved F or W. A D gene is named only where the DNA matches it firmly. Expanded clones get a size class; other rows say once, few or many, or leave the size out.

v_call	j_call	d_call	clone_size	cdr3_nt	cdr3_aa
TRBV6-1	TRBJ2-1	TRBD1	-	TGTGCCAGCAGTGAAAAAGGACAGGCAATGTGGGATGAGCAGTTCTTC	CASSEKGQAMWDEQFF
TRBV5-1	TRBJ2-7	-	-	TGCGCCAGCAGCTTGACCCGGGGCTACGAGCAGTACTTC	CASSLTRGYEQYF
TRBV6-1	TRBJ2-1	TRBD2	-	TGTGCCAGCAGTGGATGGACTAGCGGGAGGAAGAATGAGCAGTTCTTC	CASSGWTSGRKNEQFF
TRBV30	TRBJ2-5	-	-	TGTGCCTGGAGTGTTGGAGGGCAAGAGACCCAGTACTTC	CAWSVGGQETQYF
TRBV7-3	TRBJ2-7	TRBD2	-	TGTGCCAGCAGCCCCAGCGGGACCTCCTACGAGCAGTACTTC	CASSPSGTSYEQYF
TRBV29-1	TRBJ1-4	-	-	TGCAGCGTTGTCGCTGAAAATGAAAAGCTGTTTTTT	CSVVAENEKLFF
TRBV2	TRBJ2-5	TRBD2	-	TGTGCCAGCACCCGGACTAGCGGTACTAAAGAGACCCAGTACTTC	CASTRTSGTKETQYF
TRBV4-3	TRBJ2-7	TRBD2	-	TGCGCCAGCAGCCAAGAAAGGCCACTAGCGGGACCCCCCTACGAGCAGTACTTC	CASSQERPLAGPPYEQYF
TRBV2	TRBJ2-3	TRBD2	-	TGTGCCAGCAGCCTGACTAGCGGGAGTTCAGATACGCAGTATTTT	CASSLTSGSSDTQYF
TRBV5-1	TRBJ2-5	-	medium-sized	TGCGCCAGCAGGGGGATGGAGACCCAGTACTTC	CASRGMETQYF
TRBV7-9	TRBJ2-2	-	-	TGTGCCAGCGACTCTGTGGGGGAGCTGTTTTTT	CASDSVGELFF